This record covers a single T cell receptor beta chain. Its cognate antigen is unknown. The assay was immunoSEQ multiplex PCR, and TCRdb's table has in-frame clones only and misses some. The sample has approximately 13,000 clones, around nine tenths seen once. V dropped 5 bases and J dropped 0 bases, with 13 bases sitting between them. The CDR3 sequence is 16 residues long. From germline, CDR1 is LNHDA and CDR2 SQIVND (reference sequence). CD4+ T cells were isolated from thawed PBMCs by magnetic negative selection. The sample comes from a study of untreated major depressive disorder. Study-wide findings and caveats: In every subject, the five largest TRBV05-01 clones were private. CD4+ T cells from depressed patients used TRBV05-01 (Vbeta 5.1) more often than controls. Sequencing showed nonsignificant TRBV25-01 and TRBV02-01 differences matching flow cytometry.

The receptor comes from a man younger than 45 with major depressive disorder. V is TRBV19 and J is TRBJ1-4; D perhaps matches TRBD1 (6 bases). The sequenced sample was CD4+ T cells from PBMCs. Here the CDR3 DNA reads TGTGCCAGTAGTGTGACAGGATTTACAACTAATGAAAAACTGTTTTTT. As protein: CASSVTGFTTNEKLFF. Based on the CDR3 plus reference TRBV19 and TRBJ1-4, the full variable domain is DGGITQSPKYLFRKEGQNVTLSCEQNLNHDAMYWYRQDPGQGLRLIYYSQIVNDFQKGDIAEGYSVSREKKESFPLTVTSAQKNPTAFYLCASSVTGFTTNEKLFFGSGTQLSVL.